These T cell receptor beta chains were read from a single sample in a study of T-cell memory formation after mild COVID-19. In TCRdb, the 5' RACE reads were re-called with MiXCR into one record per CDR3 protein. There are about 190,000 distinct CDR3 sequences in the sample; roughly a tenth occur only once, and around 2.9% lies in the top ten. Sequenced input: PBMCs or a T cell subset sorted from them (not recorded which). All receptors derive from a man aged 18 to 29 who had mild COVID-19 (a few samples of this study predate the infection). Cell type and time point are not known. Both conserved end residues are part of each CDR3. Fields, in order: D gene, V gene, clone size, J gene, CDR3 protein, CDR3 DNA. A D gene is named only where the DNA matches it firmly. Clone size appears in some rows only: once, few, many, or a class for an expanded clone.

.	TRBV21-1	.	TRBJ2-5	CAGSGGDRGRETQYF	TGTGCCGGCAGCGGAGGGGACAGGGGGCGAGAGACCCAGTACTTC
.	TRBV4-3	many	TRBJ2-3	CASSQVRTDTQYF	TGCGCCAGCAGCCAAGTCCGTACAGATACGCAGTATTTT
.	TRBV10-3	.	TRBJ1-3	CAIRPGSGNTIYF	TGTGCCATCAGACCTGGCTCTGGAAACACCATATATTTT
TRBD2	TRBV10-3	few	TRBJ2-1	CASGLAGDSYNEQFF	TGTGCCTCGGGACTAGCGGGAGACTCCTACAATGAGCAGTTCTTC
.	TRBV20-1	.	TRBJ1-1	CSAGPQIYTEAFF	TGCAGTGCGGGACCCCAAATCTACACTGAAGCTTTCTTT
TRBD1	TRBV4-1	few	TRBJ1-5	CASSQGVARGQNQPQHF	TGCGCCAGCAGCCAAGGGGTCGCCAGGGGGCAGAATCAGCCCCAGCATTTT
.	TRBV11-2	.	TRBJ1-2	CASSRRINYGYTF	TGTGCCAGCAGCCGCCGGATCAACTATGGCTACACCTTC
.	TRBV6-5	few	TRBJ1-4	CASSRDPATNEKLFF	TGTGCCAGCAGTCGAGATCCTGCAACTAATGAAAAACTGTTTTTT
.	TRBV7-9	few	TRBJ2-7	CASSLDREDEQYF	TGTGCCAGCAGCTTAGACAGGGAAGACGAGCAGTACTTC
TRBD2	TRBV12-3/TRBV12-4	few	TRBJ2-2	CASSLGLAGTNTGELFF	TGTGCCAGCAGTCTGGGACTAGCGGGGACGAACACCGGGGAGCTGTTTTTT
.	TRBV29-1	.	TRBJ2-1	CSVGPYNEQFF	TGCAGCGTCGGACCCTACAATGAGCAGTTCTTC
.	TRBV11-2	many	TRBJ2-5	CASSWGLPRETQYF	TGTGCCAGCAGCTGGGGACTCCCCAGGGAGACCCAGTACTTC
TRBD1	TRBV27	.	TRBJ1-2	CASSFLQGGWFTF	TGTGCCAGCAGTTTCCTCCAGGGGGGCTGGTTCACCTTC
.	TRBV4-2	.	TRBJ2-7	CASSQDSRGSYEQYF	TGTGCCAGCAGCCAAGATAGTAGGGGCTCCTACGAGCAGTACTTC
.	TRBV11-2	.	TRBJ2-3	CASTSIRGVADTQYF	TGTGCCAGCACCTCCATCAGGGGAGTAGCAGATACGCAGTATTTT
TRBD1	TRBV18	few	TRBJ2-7	CASSPGQGETYEQYF	TGTGCCAGCTCACCGGGACAGGGGGAAACCTACGAGCAGTACTTC
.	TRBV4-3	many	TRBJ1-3	CASSQGEASGNTIYF	TGCGCCAGCAGCCAAGGGGAGGCCTCTGGAAACACCATATATTTT
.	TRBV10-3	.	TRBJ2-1	CAISGKTGINEQFF	TGTGCCATCAGTGGAAAGACTGGTATCAATGAGCAGTTCTTC
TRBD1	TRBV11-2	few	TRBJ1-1	CASSRDRGKNTEAFF	TGTGCCAGCAGCCGCGACAGGGGTAAGAACACTGAAGCTTTCTTT
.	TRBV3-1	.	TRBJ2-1	CASSLYSNEQFF	TGTGCCAGCAGCCTTTACAGCAATGAGCAGTTCTTC
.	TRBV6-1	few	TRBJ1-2	CASSEQGNYGYTF	TGTGCCAGCAGTGAGCAAGGGAACTATGGCTACACCTTC
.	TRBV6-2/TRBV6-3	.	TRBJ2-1	CASRRNTYNEQFF	TGTGCCAGCCGGCGCAATACTTACAATGAGCAGTTCTTC
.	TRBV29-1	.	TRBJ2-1	CSVESSGYNEQFF	TGCAGCGTTGAGTCCAGCGGCTACAATGAGCAGTTCTTC
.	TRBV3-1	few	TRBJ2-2	CASSQDGGTGELFF	TGTGCCAGCAGCCAAGACGGAGGGACCGGGGAGCTGTTTTTT